This T cell receptor beta chain was retrieved from a study of shared clonotypes between healthy human individuals. Positive CCR7 selection of CD45RO-negative cells yielded the naive CD8 cells, and terminally differentiated effector memory CD45RA+ cells were excluded. The genomic DNA of each subset was split evenly across several immunoSEQ plates. TCRdb keeps only in-frame clones here, not all; method: immunoSEQ multiplex PCR. The table has hundreds of thousands of clones, around 90% seen once. Findings of the study overall: Clonotypes not shared had lower generation probabilities than those common to all four donors.

Between the trimmed V and J ends, which lost 4 bases and 3 bases, there was a span of 10 bases. The CDR3 length is 13 residues. Germline V gene sequence: CDR1 MGHDK, CDR2 SYGVNS. Note on this clone: Its antigen remains unknown.

The clonotype comes from a man aged 30 to 45 in good health. Input material: naive CD8+ T cells sorted from blood. The gene calls are TRBV25-1 and TRBJ2-7; possibly TRBD2 for D (5 bases). The DNA of the CDR3 is TGTGCCAGCAGTGCCACTAGTTTCTACGAGCAGTACTTC. It codes for CASSATSFYEQYF.